This T cell receptor (beta chain) is drawn from a study of blood T cell repertoires in COVID-19. About the research overall: PBMCs, B-cell-depleted T cells, or T cells were the source of the cDNA or gDNA that made up the material.

Authors' processing steps: By means of reference gene primer amplification, nucleated cell counts were estimated. Sequenced by immunoSEQ multiplex PCR; TCRdb stores in-frame clones only, minus some. V and J calls and clone size are given by that table; D and trimming were obtained from the DNA. Of tens of thousands of clones listed, roughly 87% are singletons. This CDR3 region has 14 residues. Germline values: CDR1 MDHEN, CDR2 SYDVKM. V lost 5 bases to trimming and J lost 7 bases; unmatched junction nucleotides: 9. The chain uses TRBV28 and TRBJ1-1; 8 positions agree with TRBD1. The sample was peripheral blood. This TCR came from a man between 65 and 79 years old with acute or convalescent COVID-19. The CDR3 here is CASSIRQGSVEAFF. In DNA, the CDR3 is TGTGCCAGCAGTATCCGACAGGGGTCGGTTGAAGCTTTCTTT.